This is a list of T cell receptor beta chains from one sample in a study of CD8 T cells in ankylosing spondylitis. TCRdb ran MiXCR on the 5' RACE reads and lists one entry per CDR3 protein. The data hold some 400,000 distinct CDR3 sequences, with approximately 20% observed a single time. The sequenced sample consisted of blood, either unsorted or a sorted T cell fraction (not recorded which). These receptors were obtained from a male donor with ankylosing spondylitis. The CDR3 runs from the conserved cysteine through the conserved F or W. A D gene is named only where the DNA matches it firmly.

CDR3 protein: CASSALDDTEAFF; J gene: TRBJ1-1; D gene: .; V gene: TRBV6-1
CDR3 protein: CASRTGTRPQHF; J gene: TRBJ1-5; D gene: TRBD1; V gene: TRBV28
CDR3 protein: CASSQDPWTQYF; J gene: TRBJ2-3; D gene: .; V gene: TRBV14
CDR3 protein: CSARDFLAGGLSYNEQFF; J gene: TRBJ2-1; D gene: TRBD2; V gene: TRBV20-1
CDR3 protein: CASSFSQGASPLHF; J gene: TRBJ1-6; D gene: .; V gene: TRBV27
CDR3 protein: CASSYGANTGELFF; J gene: TRBJ2-2; D gene: .; V gene: TRBV7-2
CDR3 protein: CASSLGRLAGGVQYF; J gene: TRBJ2-7; D gene: TRBD2; V gene: TRBV12-3/TRBV12-4
CDR3 protein: CSATRTELEAFF; J gene: TRBJ1-1; D gene: .; V gene: TRBV20-1
CDR3 protein: CASSPPGQGVSLRGGGQYF; J gene: TRBJ2-7; D gene: .; V gene: TRBV28
CDR3 protein: CASARDRDLNEQFF; J gene: TRBJ2-1; D gene: TRBD1; V gene: TRBV10-1
CDR3 protein: CASSLGTGSPYEQYF; J gene: TRBJ2-7; D gene: TRBD1; V gene: TRBV5-1
CDR3 protein: CASSVGPTGTEAFF; J gene: TRBJ1-1; D gene: .; V gene: TRBV9
CDR3 protein: CAISPGGRAVSETQYF; J gene: TRBJ2-5; D gene: TRBD2; V gene: TRBV10-3
CDR3 protein: CASSLVALGRSDEQFF; J gene: TRBJ2-1; D gene: .; V gene: TRBV11-2
CDR3 protein: CSARAGLFNTEAFF; J gene: TRBJ1-1; D gene: .; V gene: TRBV20-1
CDR3 protein: CASSFGLHEQFF; J gene: TRBJ2-1; D gene: .; V gene: TRBV7-3
CDR3 protein: CASSYKGESYNEQFF; J gene: TRBJ2-1; D gene: .; V gene: TRBV6-5
CDR3 protein: CAISDGPNTGELFF; J gene: TRBJ2-2; D gene: .; V gene: TRBV10-3
CDR3 protein: CASSGTSEGRTQYF; J gene: TRBJ2-5; D gene: .; V gene: TRBV5-5
CDR3 protein: CASAGEYEQYF; J gene: TRBJ2-7; D gene: TRBD2; V gene: TRBV10-3
CDR3 protein: CASSQDGVVAGTAGYEQYF; J gene: TRBJ2-7; D gene: TRBD2; V gene: TRBV4-1
CDR3 protein: CASSLLLARVDTQYF; J gene: TRBJ2-3; D gene: .; V gene: TRBV12-3/TRBV12-4
CDR3 protein: CASSWGTVKETQYF; J gene: TRBJ2-5; D gene: .; V gene: TRBV5-1
CDR3 protein: CASSVAGSGGYTF; J gene: TRBJ1-2; D gene: .; V gene: TRBV9
CDR3 protein: CSARQSLAGVYEQYF; J gene: TRBJ2-7; D gene: TRBD2; V gene: TRBV20-1
CDR3 protein: CSVARDSSYEQYF; J gene: TRBJ2-7; D gene: TRBD1; V gene: TRBV29-1
CDR3 protein: CASSFGATNEKLFF; J gene: TRBJ1-4; D gene: .; V gene: TRBV27
CDR3 protein: CASSERTLKKNIQYF; J gene: TRBJ2-4; D gene: .; V gene: TRBV2
CDR3 protein: CSARKVWDEQFF; J gene: TRBJ2-1; D gene: .; V gene: TRBV20-1
CDR3 protein: CASSRGAGGYTF; J gene: TRBJ1-2; D gene: .; V gene: TRBV12-3/TRBV12-4
CDR3 protein: CASSQRSNYNEQFF; J gene: TRBJ2-1; D gene: .; V gene: TRBV9
CDR3 protein: CASRRLGLGNEKLFF; J gene: TRBJ1-4; D gene: .; V gene: TRBV12-3/TRBV12-4
CDR3 protein: CASSPGGGQGRYSNQPQHF; J gene: TRBJ1-5; D gene: TRBD1; V gene: TRBV11-1
CDR3 protein: CASSGTSGGEQYF; J gene: TRBJ2-7; D gene: TRBD2; V gene: TRBV6-6
CDR3 protein: CSVELMTPAGHTNEQFF; J gene: TRBJ2-1; D gene: .; V gene: TRBV29-1
CDR3 protein: CASSLGGTRVANEQFF; J gene: TRBJ2-1; D gene: .; V gene: TRBV11-3
CDR3 protein: CASSLPDRGPAEQFF; J gene: TRBJ2-1; D gene: TRBD1; V gene: TRBV28
CDR3 protein: CSAGQSNQPQHF; J gene: TRBJ1-5; D gene: .; V gene: TRBV29-1
CDR3 protein: CASSLVTVNTGELFF; J gene: TRBJ2-2; D gene: .; V gene: TRBV7-2
CDR3 protein: CASSDPGQGREKLFF; J gene: TRBJ1-4; D gene: TRBD1; V gene: TRBV6-1
CDR3 protein: CASSYASTYEQYF; J gene: TRBJ2-7; D gene: .; V gene: TRBV6-2/TRBV6-3
CDR3 protein: CASSLFRTDFTDTQYF; J gene: TRBJ2-3; D gene: .; V gene: TRBV5-1
CDR3 protein: CASRRQGLTGELFF; J gene: TRBJ2-2; D gene: TRBD1; V gene: TRBV12-3/TRBV12-4
CDR3 protein: CASSFRFYQPGASYEQYF; J gene: TRBJ2-7; D gene: .; V gene: TRBV7-8
CDR3 protein: CASSSVSSGYSDEQFF; J gene: TRBJ2-1; D gene: TRBD2; V gene: TRBV7-9
CDR3 protein: CASSFLAGGDLFYEQYF; J gene: TRBJ2-7; D gene: TRBD2; V gene: TRBV12-3/TRBV12-4
CDR3 protein: CAISERDRGYEQYF; J gene: TRBJ2-7; D gene: TRBD1; V gene: TRBV10-3
CDR3 protein: CSALPGGTKEQYF; J gene: TRBJ2-7; D gene: TRBD2; V gene: TRBV20-1
CDR3 protein: CASSSGGDYEQYF; J gene: TRBJ2-7; D gene: .; V gene: TRBV12-3/TRBV12-4
CDR3 protein: CASSLAGTGDQPQHF; J gene: TRBJ1-5; D gene: TRBD1; V gene: TRBV28
CDR3 protein: CATREARNQPQHF; J gene: TRBJ1-5; D gene: .; V gene: TRBV15
CDR3 protein: CASSYSSGDTQYF; J gene: TRBJ2-3; D gene: .; V gene: TRBV6-6
CDR3 protein: CASSQDVRSGSGWRNEQFF; J gene: TRBJ2-1; D gene: TRBD2; V gene: TRBV4-2
CDR3 protein: CASRRRGPHNEQFF; J gene: TRBJ2-1; D gene: TRBD1; V gene: TRBV3-1
CDR3 protein: CASSSWAGGSETQYF; J gene: TRBJ2-5; D gene: TRBD2; V gene: TRBV12-3/TRBV12-4
CDR3 protein: CASSAARYEQYF; J gene: TRBJ2-7; D gene: .; V gene: TRBV7-2
CDR3 protein: CASRTSDRAYTEAFF; J gene: TRBJ1-1; D gene: TRBD1; V gene: TRBV3-1
CDR3 protein: CAWKGQGYEQYF; J gene: TRBJ2-7; D gene: TRBD1; V gene: TRBV30
CDR3 protein: CSVTGTGGREQYF; J gene: TRBJ2-7; D gene: TRBD1; V gene: TRBV29-1